This is a list of T cell receptor beta chains from one sample in a study of CD4 T cells in relation to SARS-CoV-2 and coronaviruses. Their recognized antigens are unknown. Using immunoSEQ multiplex PCR, the repertoire was profiled, and TCRdb retains in-frame clones only, with some absent. The sample gives around 18,000 clones, approximately 75% of which show up once; about a quarter is in the top ten. Sequenced material: CD4+ T cells from PBMCs, cultured in vitro. The source is a human donor in good health. Both conserved end residues are part of each CDR3. The order of the fields is V gene, D gene, J gene, clone size, CDR3 length, CDR3 DNA, CDR3 protein. D genes are given only for firm matches. Expanded clones are given a class, and other clones once, few, many or no size at all.

TRBV6-5	.	TRBJ2-5	once	11	TGTGCCAGCAGTTACTCTAGGACCCAGTACTTC	CASSYSRTQYF
TRBV11-3	.	TRBJ2-7	.	15	TGTGCCAGCAGTAAGGGGCGGACGGGGGTCGGCGAGCAGTACTTC	CASSKGRTGVGEQYF
TRBV13	TRBD1	TRBJ2-1	.	13	TGTGCCAGCAGCCCCAGGACAGGTAATGAGCAGTTCTTC	CASSPRTGNEQFF
TRBV7-7	TRBD2	TRBJ2-1	.	16	TGTGCCAGCAGCTCTCCAAGCGGGAGGGCCGGGGATGAGCAGTTCTTC	CASSSPSGRAGDEQFF
TRBV7-9	TRBD2	TRBJ2-5	.	17	TGTGCCAGCAGCACGGACGCCGCGGGAGAGTTGCAAGAGACCCAGTACTTC	CASSTDAAGELQETQYF
TRBV7-8	.	TRBJ2-3	.	18	TGTGCCAGCAGCGACCTACCGGGACACACTACTAGCACAGATACGCAGTATTTT	CASSDLPGHTTSTDTQYF
TRBV3-1/TRBV3-2	TRBD1	TRBJ1-6	.	16	TGTGCCAGCAGCCAAGGAGGGGGCGCGAAGAATTCACCCCTCCACTTT	CASSQGGGAKNSPLHF
TRBV11-2	.	TRBJ2-1	.	12	TGTGCCAGCAGCTTAGGTGTGAGGCCCCAGTTCTTC	CASSLGVRPQFF
TRBV3-1/TRBV3-2	.	TRBJ1-5	once	16	TGTGCCAGCAGCCACGGGATGGGGGTACGTAATCAGCCCCAGCATTTT	CASSHGMGVRNQPQHF
TRBV30	.	TRBJ1-2	.	15	TGTGCCTGGAGTGTCCTCCAGGGGTCCTCCTATGGCTACACCTTC	CAWSVLQGSSYGYTF
TRBV29-1	.	TRBJ1-2	.	14	TGCAGCGTTGGTGGCGGACGTCTTAACTATGGCTACACCTTC	CSVGGGRLNYGYTF
TRBV24-1	.	TRBJ2-3	.	17	TGTGCCACCAGTGATTTCCCACAGGGTATGGGAACAGATACGCAGTATTTT	CATSDFPQGMGTDTQYF
TRBV5-1	TRBD2	TRBJ2-5	.	20	TGCGCCAGCAGCTTAACGCCGTCTAGCGGGAGAGGAGGGTCTACAGAGACCCAGTACTTC	CASSLTPSSGRGGSTETQYF
TRBV28	.	TRBJ2-1	.	18	TGTGCCAGCAGTACCGTTGGGTCGACCCCACCAGCGTACAATGAGCAGTTCTTC	CASSTVGSTPPAYNEQFF
TRBV3-1/TRBV3-2	.	TRBJ1-6	.	16	TGTGCCAGCAGCCAGATCTCGGGGTCGGCTAATTCACCCCTCCACTTT	CASSQISGSANSPLHF
TRBV7-3	.	TRBJ1-1	few	14	TGTGCCAGCAGCCTTGGGACACCGAACACTGAAGCTTTCTTT	CASSLGTPNTEAFF
TRBV9	.	TRBJ2-1	once	14	TGTGCCAGCAGCGTAGCGTCTTCCTACAATGAGCAGTTCTTC	CASSVASSYNEQFF
TRBV24-1	TRBD1	TRBJ1-5	.	14	TGTGCCACCAGTGACAGGGACAGCTATCAGCCCCAGCATTTT	CATSDRDSYQPQHF
TRBV4-2	TRBD2	TRBJ2-7	.	16	TGTGCCAGCAGCCAAGATCCGAGCGGGAGCTATTACGAGCAGTACTTC	CASSQDPSGSYYEQYF
TRBV27	TRBD1	TRBJ1-2	.	16	TGTGCCAGCAGTTTATCGGACAGGATAGATCACTATGGCTACACCTTC	CASSLSDRIDHYGYTF
TRBV7-3	.	TRBJ2-3	.	14	TGTGCCAGCAGCTTATCGGGTAGCACAGATACGCAGTATTTT	CASSLSGSTDTQYF
TRBV7-7	.	TRBJ2-1	.	15	TGTGCCAGCAGCTTAAATGTAGCTGGGAGCGATGAGCAGTTCTTC	CASSLNVAGSDEQFF
TRBV27	TRBD2	TRBJ2-1	.	15	TGTGCCAGCACCCCGGGACTAGCGGGAGGGGTCGAGCAGTTCTTC	CASTPGLAGGVEQFF
TRBV6-5	.	TRBJ1-2	.	12	TGTGCCAGCAGAAACGACGGGAGGAGCGACACCTTC	CASRNDGRSDTF
TRBV3-1/TRBV3-2	.	TRBJ1-4	.	15	TGTGCCAGCAGCCACCAAGGGACCAATAATGAAAAACTGTTTTTT	CASSHQGTNNEKLFF
TRBV20-1	.	TRBJ2-5	.	14	TGCAGTGCTAGTCGTTTGGCCAAAGGGGAGACCCAGTACTTC	CSASRLAKGETQYF
TRBV27	TRBD1	TRBJ1-5	.	14	TGTGCCAGCAGCCCACAGGGGTATAATCAGCCCCAGCATTTT	CASSPQGYNQPQHF
TRBV6-1	.	TRBJ1-2	.	15	TGTGCCAGCAGTGAAGCGCTCACGGGAAGTTATGGCTACACCTTC	CASSEALTGSYGYTF
TRBV9	TRBD2	TRBJ2-1	.	14	TGTGCCAGCAGCGTAGTGGGGAGGGCAAATGAGCAGTTCTTC	CASSVVGRANEQFF
TRBV5-1	.	TRBJ2-1	.	15	TGCGCCAGCAGCTTGGACCCCCATACCTACAATGAGCAGTTCTTC	CASSLDPHTYNEQFF
TRBV19	.	TRBJ2-1	large	12	TGTGCCAGTAGTATTAGGTCTAATGAGCAGTTCTTC	CASSIRSNEQFF
TRBV5-4	TRBD1	TRBJ1-2	.	13	TGTGCCAGCAGCTTGGCAGGGGGCGATGGCTACACCTTC	CASSLAGGDGYTF
TRBV12-1	.	TRBJ2-7	.	16	TGTGCCAGCAGCTTTGTCGGGACTAGCGGGATCTACGAGCAGTACTTC	CASSFVGTSGIYEQYF
TRBV20-1	.	TRBJ1-1	.	11	TGCAGTGCTAGGGAGGACACTGAAGCTTTCTTT	CSAREDTEAFF
TRBV3-1/TRBV3-2	.	TRBJ2-7	.	14	TGTGCCAGCGGTCTTGGGGGGAGCTCCTACGAGCAGTACTTC	CASGLGGSSYEQYF
TRBV30	.	TRBJ2-3	.	14	TGTGCCTGGAAAAAGTTGTTAAGCACAGATACGCAGTATTTT	CAWKKLLSTDTQYF
TRBV6-5	TRBD1	TRBJ2-7	.	15	TGTGCCAGCACTTGGAGGACAGGGAAGGGGTACGAGCAGTACTTC	CASTWRTGKGYEQYF
TRBV7-8	.	TRBJ1-3	few	13	TGTGCCAGCAGCCGATCGGACCGGAACACCATATATTTT	CASSRSDRNTIYF
TRBV7-8	.	TRBJ2-1	.	16	TGTGCCAGCAGCTTAGAGAGGCGAAGGGGGAGGAATGAGCAGTTCTTC	CASSLERRRGRNEQFF
TRBV2	TRBD2	TRBJ2-3	.	12	TGTGCCAGCAGTCCGGGGGGGGATACGCAGTATTTT	CASSPGGDTQYF
TRBV3-1/TRBV3-2	.	TRBJ1-1	.	14	TGTGCCAGCATGACAAATTCGGGAGGGACTGAAGCTTTCTTT	CASMTNSGGTEAFF
TRBV3-1/TRBV3-2	.	TRBJ1-1	.	15	TGTGCCAGCAGCGGGACGGGGCAGGGAAACACTGAAGCTTTCTTT	CASSGTGQGNTEAFF
TRBV5-1	.	TRBJ1-4	.	14	TGCGCCAGCAGCTCCGGGCCTACTAATGAAAAACTGTTTTTT	CASSSGPTNEKLFF
TRBV10-3	TRBD1	TRBJ1-3	.	17	TGTGCCATCAGTGAGTCTGACAGGGGGGAAGCTGGAAACACCATATATTTT	CAISESDRGEAGNTIYF
TRBV2	.	TRBJ2-7	.	13	TGTGCCAGCAAGGACCTGAGCTCCTACGAGCAGTACTTC	CASKDLSSYEQYF
TRBV6-5	TRBD1	TRBJ2-1	.	13	TGTGCCAGCAGTCGACAGGGGATAAATGAGCAGTTCTTC	CASSRQGINEQFF
TRBV15	TRBD2	TRBJ2-7	.	16	TGTGCCACCAGCAGAGGTCGGACTAGCGGGAGCTACGAGCAGTACTTC	CATSRGRTSGSYEQYF
TRBV10-2	.	TRBJ2-7	.	15	TGCGCCAGCAGTGAGTATGGGACTTATACCTACGAGCAGTACTTC	CASSEYGTYTYEQYF
TRBV19	.	TRBJ2-7	medium-sized	12	TGTGCCAGTAGTATTAGGTCTGACGAGCAGTACTTC	CASSIRSDEQYF
TRBV7-2	TRBD1	TRBJ1-3	.	15	TGTGCCAGCAGCTACCGGACAGGGGCTGGAAACACCATATATTTT	CASSYRTGAGNTIYF